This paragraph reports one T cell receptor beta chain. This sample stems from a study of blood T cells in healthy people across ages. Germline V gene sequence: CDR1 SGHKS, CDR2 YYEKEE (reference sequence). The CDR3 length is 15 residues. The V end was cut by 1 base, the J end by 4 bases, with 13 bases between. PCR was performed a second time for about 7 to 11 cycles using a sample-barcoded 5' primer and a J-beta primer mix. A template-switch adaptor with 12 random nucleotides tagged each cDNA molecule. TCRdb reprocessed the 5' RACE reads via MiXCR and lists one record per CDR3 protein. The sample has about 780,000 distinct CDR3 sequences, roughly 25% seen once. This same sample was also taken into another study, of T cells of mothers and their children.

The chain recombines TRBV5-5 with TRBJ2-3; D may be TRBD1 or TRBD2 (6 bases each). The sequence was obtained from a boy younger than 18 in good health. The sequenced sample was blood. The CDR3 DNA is TGTGCCAGCAGCTTGAGGTCGGGGGCGGCAGATACGCAGTATTTT. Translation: CASSLRSGAADTQYF.